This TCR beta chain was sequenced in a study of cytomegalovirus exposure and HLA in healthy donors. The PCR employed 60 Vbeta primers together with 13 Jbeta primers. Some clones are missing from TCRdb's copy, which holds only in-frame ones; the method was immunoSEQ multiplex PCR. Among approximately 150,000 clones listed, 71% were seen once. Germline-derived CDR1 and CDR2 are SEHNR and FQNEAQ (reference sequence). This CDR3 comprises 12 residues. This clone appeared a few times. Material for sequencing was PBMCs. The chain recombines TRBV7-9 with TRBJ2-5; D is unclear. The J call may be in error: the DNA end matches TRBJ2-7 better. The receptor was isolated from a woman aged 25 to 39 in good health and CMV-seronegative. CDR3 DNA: TGTGCCAGCAGCTTAGGGTCCTACGAGCAGTACTTC. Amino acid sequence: CASSLGSYEQYF.